This T cell receptor (beta chain) was recovered during a study of blood T cell repertoires in COVID-19. Across the whole study: Sample material is recorded as cDNA or gDNA derived from T cells, B-cell-depleted T cells, or PBMCs.

Assay used: immunoSEQ multiplex PCR; TCRdb lists only in-frame clones, some missing. The sample lists 220,000 or so clones; around 89% were seen once. Cohorts were assigned according to the clinical history that participants reported. Germline values: CDR1 SGHNT, CDR2 YYREEE (reference sequence). Trimming left V 3 bases short and J 0 bases short, with 12 bases between. The CDR3 runs to 15 residues. This clonotype was obtained from a woman aged 18-29 years in a cohort exposed to, infected with or recovered from COVID-19 (not recorded which). V is TRBV5-4 and J is TRBJ1-1, with D unresolved. Sequences were obtained from PBMCs or T cells enriched from blood (not recorded which). The CDR3 loop reads CASSSPRTMNTEAFF. CDR3 DNA: TGTGCCAGCAGCTCCCCCAGGACTATGAACACTGAAGCTTTCTTT.